This T cell receptor beta chain originates from a study of blood T cell repertoires in COVID-19. Trimming left V 8 bases short and J 4 bases short, with 15 bases between. Per the germline V gene, CDR1 is ENHRY and CDR2 is SYGVKD. The CDR3 consists of 14 residues. Sequenced by immunoSEQ multiplex PCR; TCRdb stores in-frame clones only, minus some. Among about 150,000 clones listed, 84% were seen once. The TCR originated in a woman aged 50 to 65 in a cohort sampled during active or convalescent COVID-19. This chain uses TRBV10-3 with TRBJ1-3; D gene unclear. Sequencing was done on a sample of peripheral blood. The CDR3 here is CAISGRSAGNTIYF. CDR3 bases: TGTGCCATCTCGGGTAGGAGTGCGGGAAACACCATATATTTT.